The source of this T cell receptor beta chain is a study of T cells in Graves' hyperthyroidism and ophthalmopathy (dated by TCRdb to between 2018 and 2021). Regarding the research as a whole: Peripheral blood samples were taken at initial diagnosis, before any treatment was given. TCR V-J signatures able to tell the groups apart were searched for in a discovery cohort of 90 to 100 patients, of whom fewer than 45 had Graves' ophthalmopathy and about 60 had stable Graves' hyperthyroidism. An independent validation cohort of around 19 hyperthyroidism patients and approximately 15 patients who later progressed to ophthalmopathy tested prospective prediction of ophthalmopathy. The 100 or so discovery patients were randomly split 7:3 into training and test sets. The study also compared thyroid tissue and blood T-cell repertoires from several Graves' hyperthyroidism patients. Once sampling was done, hyperthyroidism patients were given methimazole at a starting dose of 30 mg daily, whereas ophthalmopathy patients were given high-dose intravenous methylprednisolone. According to the paper, TCR Vbeta CDR3 sequencing was carried out on 135 peripheral blood samples, which came from approximately 43 ophthalmopathy, under 85 hyperthyroidism and approximately 17 progressor patients.

Study-wide findings and limitations: Blood samples also contained most of the expanded thyroid clonotypes (frequency above 0.001), which suggests that blood repertoires may reflect thyroid immune responses. Sample size was not statistically predetermined, and blinding of investigators to group allocation was not performed. A model built on a 13 V-J signature distinguished ophthalmopathy from stable hyperthyroidism, reaching over 85% sensitivity and approximately 81% specificity in cross-validation and 80%/75% in testing. In validation, the model predicted progression to ophthalmopathy a median of about 5.9 months before onset, with roughly 70% sensitivity and 72.22% specificity.

Comments on this clonotype: Its specific antigen is unknown. Nothing much larger sits one base from this clone, and base qualities are not available.

Amplification of TCR beta CDR3 regions was carried out from RNA transcripts. For the first round of RT-PCR on the TCR CDR3, the HTBI primer set was used together with the Qiagen OneStep RT-PCR kit. A second multiplex PCR round built the libraries, followed by size selection and purification. The libraries were sequenced on an Illumina HiSeq2000 using paired-end 100 bp reads. In the authors' own workflow: SOAPnuke was used to process the raw data, with reads discarded if the reads contained adapters or uncalled bases, had a mean Phred below 15, or lacked an exact constant-primer or identifier match. COPE v1.2.5 was used to merge high-quality paired reads, and clonotypes were defined as unique nucleotide sequences. MiTCR v1.1 was used to align clonotypes to the IMGT TRBV, TRBD and TRBJ reference segments. Analysis was restricted to V-J combinations with a frequency above 0.0001, which covered roughly 99% of repertoires. The TCS score was defined as the ratio of F50 (clonal expansion) to E x V (chaos), calculated using BLOSUM62-based TCRdist between CDR3 peptides within each V-J. Welch's t-statistics and random forest reduced 500 to 650 V-J features to 10 to 15, which were used in a naive Bayes classifier (R e1071). Clones were called with MiXCR by TCRdb after fastp trimmed the public reads at Q25, and only in-frame beta chains were retained. Duplicate CDR3 protein sequences are folded into a single record with the most common DNA and genes. TCRdb's processing, not the authors', yielded these V and J calls. The sample profile shows approximately 400,000 distinct CDR3 sequences; more than 13% of them were found once. The top ten clones comprise under 30% of the sample.

Ophthalmopathy patients had moderately to severely active disease, with a Clinical Activity Score of 3 or more, a NOSPECS grade of 4 or more, and a disease duration of less than 3 months. Exclusion was applied to patients with uncontrolled infections, other autoimmune diseases, pregnancy or lactation. Diagnoses were based on clinical symptoms, serum thyroxine and TRAb, thyroid ultrasound and orbital computed tomography. Ficoll-Paque density gradient centrifugation was used to isolate PBMCs from 8 to 10 ml of fresh peripheral blood. Trizol reagent was used to extract total RNA, and RNA quality was then checked on an Agilent 2100 Bioanalyzer. The TCR comes from a middle-aged man with Graves' ophthalmopathy. The sequencing sample was made of blood.

The nucleotide sequence reads as follows: TGCGCCAGCAGTGAGTCGGGAGCCGTACGTACGCAGTATTTT. The resulting protein is CASSESGAVRTQYF. This receptor chain uses TRBV10-2 and TRBJ2-3; TRBD2 is perhaps the D gene, given 5 matching bases. The germline ends are 12 bases apart after V is trimmed by 0 bases and J by 8 bases. The CDR3 runs 14 residues from the cysteine to the phenylalanine. The kept DNA is CDR3 alone, 42 bases in frame from the first base. Via the germline V gene, CDR1 is WSHSY and CDR2 SAAADI.